This T cell receptor (beta chain) derives from a study of tumor-infiltrating lymphocytes in primary liver carcinoma (dated by TCRdb to about 2017). Notes on the research overall: Between November 2015 and March 2016, roughly five patients in China with histopathologically diagnosed primary liver carcinoma had their tumors surgically resected. Each sample produced roughly 3.65 to 7.13 million productive TCRbeta reads, and read depth showed no significant difference between tissue types. Hepatocellular carcinoma (four) or combined HCC and intrahepatic cholangiocarcinoma (one) was present in the five patients, who were three men and two women aged 30 to 69 years. The study combined TCRbeta repertoire sequencing, expression microarrays and whole-exome sequencing across five regions of each liver tumor, with adjacent normal tissue and blood. Tumors of the five patients were stage T1-T3 N0M0 with maximum diameters of about 4.2 to 11 cm. Reproducibility between technical replicate repertoires was high, with correlation coefficients above 0.98 and mean shared-clone rates approximately 0.91. TCRbeta repertoire sequencing covered 35 or so specimens from 5 patients: about 25 tumor regions, 5 adjacent noncancerous liver tissues and 5 peripheral blood samples. Results and caveats for the whole study, not just this receptor: Since the samples were bulk and unsorted, there was no way to compare CD4+ and CD8+ T cell repertoires. The study included only four to six patients, and the authors note findings should be validated in a larger study. Only the TCR beta chain was sequenced, which likely underestimates true repertoire diversity because unpaired alpha chains were not captured. Consistent with antigen-driven expansion, pairs of tumor regions showed higher repertoire overlap (mean roughly 35%) than either tumor-adjacent pairs (around 17%) or tumor-blood pairs (approximately 14%). A significantly larger repertoire fraction was made up by the top 250 clones in tumors than in blood (p = 0.039).

Blood RNA was extracted from unsorted whole blood with TRIzol reagent; germline DNA came from the DNeasy Blood & Tissue kit. At the time of sampling, the patients were treatment-naive and had chronic HBV infection. Approximately 4 milliliters of peripheral blood were collected into K2EDTA tubes before surgery. To note about this clonotype: Its antigen specificity is not known. A read error may produce the germline difference seen at one junction end.

CDR1 MNHEY and CDR2 SVGEGT are derived from the germline V gene. CDR3 length: 16 amino acids, cysteine to phenylalanine. Just the 48-base CDR3 DNA is kept, in frame starting at base 1. Starting from approximately 500 ng total RNA, TCRbeta-specific cDNA was produced by reverse transcription with a constant-region primer and ProtoScript II reverse transcriptase. The TCRbeta libraries were prepared through three rounds of nested multiplex PCR following a slightly modified ARM-PCR procedure. Multiplex TRBV1-TRBV30 forward primers and a Cbeta reverse primer were used in the first two PCR rounds, each of which was run for 10 cycles. Sample barcodes and Illumina adapters were added in a final 25-cycle PCR using Deep VentR polymerase. Before sequencing, amplicons of 200-500 bp were purified from gel using a QIAquick gel extraction kit. TCRbeta amplicons were sequenced on an Illumina HiSeq 2500 with 250-bp paired-end reads. Per the original workflow: Trimmomatic v0.33 was used to quality-trim the reads, and FLASH v1.2.11 was used to merge paired reads so that full CDR3 sequences could be recovered. V, D and J germline segments were assigned to the rearranged TCRbeta sequences by MiGEC v1.2.1b. Clonotype statistics and Shannon-Wiener diversity indices were computed with VDJtools v1.0.0. To cut down on sampling bias, every analysis after diversity analysis relied on just the 250 most abundant clonotypes from each sample. In-frame beta chains were kept once TCRdb had trimmed the public reads at Q25 with fastp and called clones with MiXCR. Merged by CDR3 protein, the rows form single entries marked with the most common genes and DNA. The V and J calls, along with clone size, are taken from TCRdb and not from the paper's own processing. The sample table lists some 190,000 distinct CDR3 sequences, about 60% of them with a count of one. The ten largest account for about 72% of the sample.

Material for sequencing was peripheral blood. The TCR sequence derives from a man aged 35-49 years with primary liver carcinoma and hepatitis B virus infection. The sequence links TRBV6-2 or TRBV6-3 to TRBJ2-6; a weak D assignment points to TRBD1 (5 bases agree). The bases are TGTGCCAGCACCCCCGGTTGGCACTCTGGGGCCAACGTCCTGCCTTTC. The translation is CASTPGWHSGANVLPF.